The sequence of this T cell receptor beta chain was determined in a study of blood T cell repertoires in COVID-19. Study at large: Whether acute or convalescent, the COVID-19 samples came from the United States, Italy and Spain.

The CDR3 is made up of 18 amino acids. Per germline, CDR1 LNHNV and CDR2 YYDKDF (reference sequence). With 5 bases removed from V and 2 bases from J, the gap between germline ends came to 22 bases. Original handling: The authors estimated nucleated cell counts from reference gene primer amplification. TCRdb's copy holds only in-frame clones and misses some; the assay was immunoSEQ multiplex PCR. Clone size and V and J calls were adopted from that table, with D and trimming inferred from the DNA. The sample shows some 70,000 clones, 84% of them seen only once. Seattle patients were enrolled while actively infected and followed longitudinally.

The rearrangement links TRBV15 to TRBJ2-1, with D tentatively TRBD1 (6 bases). This receptor was identified in a man between 50 and 59 years old with COVID-19, enrolled during active disease. The source material was peripheral blood. The CDR3 reads CATSGKTTGYEPYNEQFF. DNA for the CDR3: TGTGCCACCAGCGGGAAGACGACAGGCTACGAACCCTACAATGAGCAGTTCTTC.